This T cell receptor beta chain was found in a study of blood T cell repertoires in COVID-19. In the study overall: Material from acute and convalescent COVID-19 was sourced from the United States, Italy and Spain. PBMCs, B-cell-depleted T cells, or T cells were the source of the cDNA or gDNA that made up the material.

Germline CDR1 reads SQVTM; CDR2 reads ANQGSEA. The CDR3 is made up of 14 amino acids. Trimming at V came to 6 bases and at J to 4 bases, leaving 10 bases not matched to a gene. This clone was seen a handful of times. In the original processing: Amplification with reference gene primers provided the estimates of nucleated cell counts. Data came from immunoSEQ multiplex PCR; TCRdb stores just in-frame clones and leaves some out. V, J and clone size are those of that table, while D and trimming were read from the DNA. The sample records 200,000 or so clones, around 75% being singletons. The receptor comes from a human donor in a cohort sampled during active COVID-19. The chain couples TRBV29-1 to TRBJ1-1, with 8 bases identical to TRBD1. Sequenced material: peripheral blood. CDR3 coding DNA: TGCAGCGTCCTACCTCGAGGGACAGGCACTGAAGCTTTCTTT. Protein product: CSVLPRGTGTEAFF.